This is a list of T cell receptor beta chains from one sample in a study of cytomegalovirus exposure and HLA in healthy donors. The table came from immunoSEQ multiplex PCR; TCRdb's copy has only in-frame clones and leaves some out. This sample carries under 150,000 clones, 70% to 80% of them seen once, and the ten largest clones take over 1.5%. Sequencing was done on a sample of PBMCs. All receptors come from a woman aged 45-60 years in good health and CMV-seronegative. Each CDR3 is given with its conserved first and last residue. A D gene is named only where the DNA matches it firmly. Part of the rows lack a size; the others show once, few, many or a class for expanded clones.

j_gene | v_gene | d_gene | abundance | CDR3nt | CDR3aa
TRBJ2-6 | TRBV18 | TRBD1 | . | TGTGCCAGCTCATCTAGGACAGGGGCCAACTCTGGGGCCAACGTCCTGACTTTC | CASSSRTGANSGANVLTF
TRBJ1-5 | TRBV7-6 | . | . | TGTGCCAGCAGCGACGGGGTCGGCAATCAGCCCCAGCATTTT | CASSDGVGNQPQHF
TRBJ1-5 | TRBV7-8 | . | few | TGTGCCAGCAGCCCAAATAGCAATCAGCCCCAGCATTTT | CASSPNSNQPQHF
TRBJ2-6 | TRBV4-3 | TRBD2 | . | TGCGCCAGCAGCCAAGGGGTGTACGACGGACTAGCGGGAGTCGGTGGGGCCAACGTCCTGACTTTC | CASSQGVYDGLAGVGGANVLTF
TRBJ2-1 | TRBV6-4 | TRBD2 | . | TGTGCCAGCAGTGACTGGGCTAGCGGCTCCTACAATGAGCAGTTCTTC | CASSDWASGSYNEQFF
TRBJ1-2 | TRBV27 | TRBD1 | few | TGTGCCAGCATCGGGACAGGGGATTATGGCTACACCTTC | CASIGTGDYGYTF
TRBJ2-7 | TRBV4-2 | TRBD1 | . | TGTGCCAGCAGCCAAGCACAGGACAGGGGAAGCGAGCAGTACTTC | CASSQAQDRGSEQYF
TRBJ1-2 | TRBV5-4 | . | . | TGTGCCAGCAGCCTTCCCGGAGGGGCCCTCTATGGCTACCCCTTC | CASSLPGGALYGYPF
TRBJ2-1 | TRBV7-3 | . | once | TGTGCCAGCAGCTTAACCTATACTAATGAGCAGTTCTTC | CASSLTYTNEQFF
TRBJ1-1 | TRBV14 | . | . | TGTGCCAGCAGCCAAGATCCGGGGTACACTGAAGCTTTCTTT | CASSQDPGYTEAFF
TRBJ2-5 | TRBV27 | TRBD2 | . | TGTGCCAGCAGTTTACGACTCGCCAGGACTAGCGGGAGGTCAGAGACCCAGTACTTC | CASSLRLARTSGRSETQYF
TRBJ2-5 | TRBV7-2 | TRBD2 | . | TGTGCCAGCAGCGTCCTTGGCGGGGGTGGAGAGACCCAGTACTTC | CASSVLGGGGETQYF
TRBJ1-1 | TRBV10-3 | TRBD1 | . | TGTGCCATCGCTGGGGCAGGGGGCGGCACTGAAGCTTTCTTT | CAIAGAGGGTEAFF
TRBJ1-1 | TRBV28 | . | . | TGTGCCAGCAGTTTAATGGCAGCCCGGGGAGCTTTCTTT | CASSLMAARGAFF
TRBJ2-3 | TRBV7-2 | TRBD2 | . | TGTGCCAGCAGCTTAAGGGGACTAGCATCTGGTACGCAGTATTTT | CASSLRGLASGTQYF
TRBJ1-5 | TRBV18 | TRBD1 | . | TGTGCCAGCTCAGCGACAGGGGAGAGGCAGCCCCAGCATTTT | CASSATGERQPQHF
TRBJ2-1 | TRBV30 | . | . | TGTGCCTGGAGTGTTAGGGGGGAGCAGTTCTTC | CAWSVRGEQFF
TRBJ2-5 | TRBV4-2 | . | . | TGTGCCAGCAGCCAAGGGGGCGCCGGGGAGACCCAGTACTTC | CASSQGGAGETQYF
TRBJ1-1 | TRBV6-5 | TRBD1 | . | TGTGCCAGCAGTCCGGACAGGGGGACAAACACTGAAGCTTTCTTT | CASSPDRGTNTEAFF
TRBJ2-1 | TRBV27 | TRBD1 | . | TGTGCGTCCTGGAGGACAGGGGTAAAAATCTACAATGAGCAGTTCTTC | CASWRTGVKIYNEQFF
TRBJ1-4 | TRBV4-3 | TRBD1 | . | TGCGCCAGCAGCCAGCAGGGGGCAGGGGCTAATGAAAAACTGTTTTTT | CASSQQGAGANEKLFF
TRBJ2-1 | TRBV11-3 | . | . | TGTGCCAGCAGTTATAGCGAAAATGAGCAGTTCTTC | CASSYSENEQFF
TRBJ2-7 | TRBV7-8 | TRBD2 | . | TGTGCCAGCAGCTTCTCAACTAGCGGGAGGGCCTACGAGCAGTACTTC | CASSFSTSGRAYEQYF
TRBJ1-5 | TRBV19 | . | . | TGTGCCAGTAGTATTAGGAGTAATAGCAATCAGCCCCAGCATTTT | CASSIRSNSNQPQHF
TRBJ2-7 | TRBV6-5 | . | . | TGTGCCAGCACCCCCAGCCTAAGCGGCTCCTACGAGCAGTACTTC | CASTPSLSGSYEQYF
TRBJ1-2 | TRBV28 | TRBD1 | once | TGTGCCAGCAGTTCTACCGGGACAGCCTATGGCTACACCTTC | CASSSTGTAYGYTF
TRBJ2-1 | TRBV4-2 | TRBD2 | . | TGTGCCAGCAGCCAAGCCCAGGGACTAGCGGACTACAATGAGCAGTTCTTC | CASSQAQGLADYNEQFF
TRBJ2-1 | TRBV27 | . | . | TGTGCCAGCACAGGCCGCCCGAGCTCCTACAATGAGCAGTTCTTC | CASTGRPSSYNEQFF
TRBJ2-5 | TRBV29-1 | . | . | TGCAGCGGATGTATCGGACGCATTCAAGGAGGTGGGACCCAGTACTTC | CSGCIGRIQGGGTQYF
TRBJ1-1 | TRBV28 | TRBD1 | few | TGTGCCAGCAGGTCCGGACAGGGCGTTGGGGCTTTCTTT | CASRSGQGVGAFF
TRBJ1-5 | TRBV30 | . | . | TGTGCCTGGAGTGCGGGGGGAGATCAGCCCCAGCATTTT | CAWSAGGDQPQHF
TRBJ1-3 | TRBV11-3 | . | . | TGTGCCAGCAGCTTAGATCTCGGCGGGGCAGCCTCTGGAAACACCATATATTTT | CASSLDLGGAASGNTIYF
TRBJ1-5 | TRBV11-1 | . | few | TGTGCCAGCAGCTTAGTCCCGGATCAGCCCCAGCATTTT | CASSLVPDQPQHF
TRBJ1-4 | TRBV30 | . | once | TGTGCCTGGAGTCAAGAGAGGGCCAGGGACTACTTTAATGAAAAACTGTTTTTT | CAWSQERARDYFNEKLFF
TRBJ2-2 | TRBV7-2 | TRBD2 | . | TGTGCCAGCAGCTTTAGGACTAGCAAGAACACCGGGGAGCTGTTTTTT | CASSFRTSKNTGELFF
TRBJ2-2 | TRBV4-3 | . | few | TGCGCCAGCCCCATTGGAGGGATGAACACCGGGGAGCTGTTTTTT | CASPIGGMNTGELFF
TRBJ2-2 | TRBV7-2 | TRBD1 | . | TGTGCCAGCAGCCTGACCGGGACAGGGGGAAGGGCCGGGGAGCTGTTTTTT | CASSLTGTGGRAGELFF